The source of this T cell receptor (beta chain) is a study of beta chain features in type 1 diabetes. About the research overall: What patients shared with healthy donors was a similar profile of age, gender and cell yields.

Study results and limitations: Patients with type 1 diabetes showed fewer VDJ junction insertions and more deletions. TCRB CDR3 length was moderately but significantly reduced in all four CD4+ subsets of Type 1 diabetes patients.

The CDR3 is 14 amino acids. Germline CDR1 MNHNY, CDR2 SVGAGI (reference sequence). V lost 6 bases, J lost 2 bases, and 5 bases stayed unmatched. Expressed TCRB transcripts got sequenced, as all isolated RNA was reverse transcribed. Sequencing was performed with immunoSEQ multiplex PCR; in TCRdb, only in-frame clones are kept and a portion is missing. The sample has 300,000 to 450,000 clones, 8.5% to 10% seen once. Regarding this clone: Its specificity is not known.

Blood was collected once per donor into heparin, averaging approximately 0.12 L. This sequence joins TRBV6-6 and TRBJ2-3, with 7 nucleotides matching TRBD1. This TCR derives from a man in his thirties or forties with type 1 diabetes. The material sequenced was central memory CD4+ T cells from blood. As DNA, the CDR3 is TGTGCCAGCAGAGACAGGGTTTCCACAGATACGCAGTATTTT. It translates to CASRDRVSTDTQYF.